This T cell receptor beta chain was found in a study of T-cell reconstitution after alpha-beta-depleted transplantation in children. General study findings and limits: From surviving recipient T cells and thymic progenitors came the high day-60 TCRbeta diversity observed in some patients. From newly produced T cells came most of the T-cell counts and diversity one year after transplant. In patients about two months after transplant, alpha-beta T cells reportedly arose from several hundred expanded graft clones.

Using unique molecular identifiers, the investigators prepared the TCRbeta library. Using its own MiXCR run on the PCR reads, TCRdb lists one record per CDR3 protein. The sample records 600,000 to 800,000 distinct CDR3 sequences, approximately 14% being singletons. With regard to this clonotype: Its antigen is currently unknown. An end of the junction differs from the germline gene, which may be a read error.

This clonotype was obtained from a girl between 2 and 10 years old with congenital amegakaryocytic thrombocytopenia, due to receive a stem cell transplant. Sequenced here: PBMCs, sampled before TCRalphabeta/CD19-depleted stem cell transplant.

In DNA, the CDR3 is TGCGTCAGCAGCCAAGTACTAAATGAGCAGTTCTTC. It encodes CVSSQVLNEQFF. V and J are TRBV5-1 and TRBJ2-1; D is undetermined. There are 12 residues in the CDR3. CDR1 SGHRS and CDR2 YFSETQ come from the germline V gene.